The entry below gives a single T cell receptor (beta chain) sequence along with its context. Antigen: not known. This sample was included in a study of T cell responses to AZD1222 COVID-19 vaccine. Study-level findings and limits: Regions 160-218 and 743-854 dominated among vaccine-associated CD4 TCRs spanning spike.

The assay was immunoSEQ multiplex PCR, and TCRdb's table has in-frame clones only and misses some. The sample consists of approximately 49,000 clones, 70% to 85% of them appearing once. This clonotype originated in an adult in good health. The starting material was peripheral blood, obtained on day 0 of MenACWY control vaccination.

The CDR3, as DNA: TGTGCCAGTAGTATTAAGACGGGACTCTCTGGAAACACCATATATTTT. It encodes CASSIKTGLSGNTIYF. The chain recombines TRBV19 with TRBJ1-3, with D maybe TRBD1 (5 bases). From germline, CDR1 is LNHDA and CDR2 SQIVND (reference sequence). V was clipped by 3 bases and J by 0 bases, with 12 bases between them. The CDR3 has 16 residues.